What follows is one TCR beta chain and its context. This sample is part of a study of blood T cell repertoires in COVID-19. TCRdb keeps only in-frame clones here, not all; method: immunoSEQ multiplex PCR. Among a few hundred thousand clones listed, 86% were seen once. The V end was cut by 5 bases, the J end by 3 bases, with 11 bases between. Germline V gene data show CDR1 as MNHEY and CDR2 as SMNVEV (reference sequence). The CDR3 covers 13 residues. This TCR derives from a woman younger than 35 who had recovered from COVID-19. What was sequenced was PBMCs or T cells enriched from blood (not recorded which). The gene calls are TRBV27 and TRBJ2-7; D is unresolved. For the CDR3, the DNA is TGTGCCAGCAGTGTCTGGGCAGGCTACGAGCAGTACTTC. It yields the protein CASSVWAGYEQYF.